This TCR beta chain was obtained from a study of blood T cell repertoires in COVID-19. Looking at the study overall: T cells, B-cell-depleted T cells, or PBMCs provided the cDNA or gDNA that served as material.

The repertoire was sequenced with immunoSEQ multiplex PCR; TCRdb's copy has only in-frame clones and lacks some. The table records 210,000 or so clones, about 88% of them present only once. Germline lookup yields CDR1 SGDLS and CDR2 YYNGEE. V was pared by 0 bases and J by 6 bases, with 7 bases of the junction left unmatched. The CDR3 totals 16 residues. This sequence joins TRBV9 and TRBJ2-7; the match to TRBD2 covers 12 bases. This clonotype originated in a woman aged 40 to 50 who had recovered from COVID-19. Specimen: peripheral blood. Here the CDR3 DNA reads TGTGCCAGCAGCGTAGCCGCTAGCGGGAGGGTCGGCGAGCAGTACTTC. Its translation: CASSVAASGRVGEQYF.